The entry below gives a single T cell receptor (beta chain) sequence along with its context. What this receptor recognizes is not known. No qualities accompany the bases; no much larger clone lies one base away. The collaborating institutions used their own protocols to collect whole blood in K2EDTA tubes. For TCRbeta analysis, collaborator samples were shipped as frozen whole blood, as isolated PBMCs, or as DNA extracted from either sample type. The sample originates from a study of blood T cell repertoires in COVID-19 (dated by TCRdb to about 2020). Regarding the complete study: Collaborator samples came from the United States, Italy and Spain and covered acute and convalescent phases of COVID-19. The material from the prospective study consisted of cDNA or gDNA derived from T cells, B-cell-depleted T cells, or PBMCs. The samples were drawn from the first 160 participants of the ongoing ImmuneRACE study and from 1,254 subjects provided by 6 global collaborators. Where available, HLA class I and class II types were taken from metadata supplied by the sample provider and were not determined by assay-based typing. The repertoires were released in a freely available public database intended as a resource for research on the immune response to SARS-CoV-2. The sample metadata nearly always contained a de-identified subject ID, COVID-19 status, age in years and sex. Deeply sampled blood TCRbeta repertoires from subjects exposed to, actively infected with, or recovered from COVID-19 were included in the dataset. General conclusions and limits of the study: Clinical and demographic metadata were provided uncurated, with the amount varying by source and participant.

TCRbeta CDR3 regions were amplified from genomic DNA by means of the immunoSEQ Assay, a bias-controlled multiplex PCR. Per the authors' processing: Nucleated cell counts per sample were estimated from amplification of reference gene primers within the assay. To quantify the absolute abundance of each unique TCRbeta CDR3 rearrangement, sequence reads were collapsed and filtered. Productive Simpson clonality was computed per sample as the square root of Simpson's diversity index over productive rearrangements. Sourced from immuneACCESS, this table was stored by TCRdb with only in-frame sequences that have V and J called. A share of the clones is absent; for the studies checked, an unresolved V gene accounts for under half, and the remainder has no known explanation. V, J and clone size reflect that table, while D and trimming were determined from the DNA. The sample table shows about 270,000 clones, and approximately 86% are seen once. Together, the top ten hold approximately 9.7% of the sample.

The TCR sequence derives from a man aged 35 to 55 with active or convalescent COVID-19. Material: peripheral blood.

The CDR3 amino acid sequence is: CATSRDKASGRYNEQFF. The nucleotide sequence is given as TGTGCCACCAGCAGAGATAAGGCTAGCGGGCGTTACAATGAGCAGTTCTTC. This chain is built from TRBV15 and TRBJ2-1, with 8 bases aligning to TRBD2. The germline V gene encodes CDR1 LNHNV and CDR2 YYDKDF (reference sequence). V trim: 0 bases; J trim: 4 bases; unmatched bases: 8. From the cysteine through the phenylalanine, the CDR3 covers 17 amino acids. Left in the record is the CDR3 DNA by itself, 51 bases read in frame from the first base.